Listed below are T cell receptor beta chains from one sample, sequenced in a study of T cell repertoires in cytomegalovirus infection. Their target antigens are unknown. TCRdb redid the calling of the reads with MiXCR, one entry per CDR3 protein. The sample lists a few hundred thousand distinct CDR3 sequences; roughly 42% were seen once. The specimen comprised cultured PBMCs, sampled from culture after CMV antigen stimulation. These TCRs come from a human donor in good health (CMV status not recorded). Some clones in this sample may be carry-over from other donors' samples. Both conserved end residues are part of each CDR3. The D gene is left open where the match is weak. Some rows have no size entry. The others give once, few or many, or a class for an expanded clone.

clone_size,v_call,d_call,j_call,cdr3_nt,cdr3_aa
-,TRBV6-8,TRBD1,TRBJ1-1,TGTGCCAGCAGTGGGGCCGGGACAGCAAACACTGAAGCTTTCTTT,CASSGAGTANTEAFF
-,TRBV7-2,-,TRBJ1-6,TGTGCCAGCAGCGTACCCCGCATAGGGTCACCCCTCCACTTT,CASSVPRIGSPLHF
few,TRBV7-9,TRBD2,TRBJ2-7,TGTGCCAGCAGACCGGGACTAGCGGGAGAAACGTACTTC,CASRPGLAGETYF
few,TRBV12-3/TRBV12-4,TRBD2,TRBJ2-1,TGTGCCAGCAGGGGGACTAGCTCCGTCAATGAGCAGTTCTTC,CASRGTSSVNEQFF
-,TRBV19,TRBD2,TRBJ2-1,TGTGCCAGTAGTATTCGAGAGCGGGAGGCCTACAATGAGCAGTTCTTC,CASSIREREAYNEQFF
many,TRBV7-8,TRBD1,TRBJ1-1,TGTGCCAGCAGCTGGCACAGGGGGCGTCGAAACACTGAAGCTTTCTTT,CASSWHRGRRNTEAFF
few,TRBV4-3,-,TRBJ1-5,TGCGCCAGCAGCCCAGGTACAGCTGCGGGGGTAGCCCAGCATTTT,CASSPGTAAGVAQHF
-,TRBV12-3/TRBV12-4,-,TRBJ2-3,TGTGCCAGCAGTTTGTTTGGGGACCCTAGCACAGATACGCAGTATTTT,CASSLFGDPSTDTQYF
few,TRBV11-2,TRBD2,TRBJ2-3,TGTGCCAGCAGCTTACAGGCTAGCGGGGGTTCAGATACGCAGTATTTT,CASSLQASGGSDTQYF
-,TRBV28,-,TRBJ1-6,TGTGCCAGCAGTCCCCCCCGGGGGCATAATTCACCCCTCCACTTT,CASSPPRGHNSPLHF
few,TRBV18,-,TRBJ1-2,TGTGCCAGCTCACCGATAGACAGACTAACCACCTTC,CASSPIDRLTTF
-,TRBV6-2/TRBV6-3,TRBD1,TRBJ2-6,TGTGCCAGCAGAGCAGGGGGTACGGGGGCCAACGTCCTGACTTTC,CASRAGGTGANVLTF
-,TRBV2,-,TRBJ1-1,TGTGCCAGCAGTGAGGAGACAGTGTCAATCACTGAAGCTTTCTTT,CASSEETVSITEAFF
-,TRBV6-1,-,TRBJ2-1,TGTGCCAGCAGTGAAATGCTAGCCGGACAGATTCCCTACAATGAGCAGTTCTTC,CASSEMLAGQIPYNEQFF
-,TRBV12-3/TRBV12-4,-,TRBJ1-6,TGTGCCAGCAGTTTAGCCCCAGAGGATTCACCCCTCCACTTT,CASSLAPEDSPLHF
-,TRBV20-1,TRBD2,TRBJ2-1,TGCAGTGCTAGAGATACTAGCGGGGGGAAGAGGGAGCAGTTCTTC,CSARDTSGGKREQFF
once,TRBV5-4,-,TRBJ1-6,TGTGCCAGCAGCCACAAATCCACAGGGTCACCCCTCCACTTT,CASSHKSTGSPLHF
-,TRBV6-2/TRBV6-3,TRBD2,TRBJ2-1,TGTGCCAGCAGTAGGGAGATAGCGGGAGGCCCTTTGGCGTTCTTC,CASSREIAGGPLAFF
-,TRBV7-2,-,TRBJ2-7,TGTGCCAGCAGCTTAGGAGCCCTTACGACGCAGTACTTC,CASSLGALTTQYF
few,TRBV6-1,TRBD2,TRBJ2-5,TGTGCCAGCAGCGGCGGGGGTAGTCAAGAGACCCAGTACTTC,CASSGGGSQETQYF
few,TRBV7-6,-,TRBJ2-1,TGTGCCAGCAGCTTAGAACGGGATGAGGGTGAGCAGTTCTTC,CASSLERDEGEQFF
-,TRBV2,-,TRBJ2-1,TGTGCCAGCAGTGAAAGGCGGGCAAGCTCCTACAATGAGCAGTTCTTC,CASSERRASSYNEQFF
-,TRBV6-1,-,TRBJ1-1,TGTGCCAGCAGTGAAGTCCGCTCCACTGAAGCTTTCTTT,CASSEVRSTEAFF
-,TRBV7-4,-,TRBJ2-2,TGTGCCAGCAGCTTATTAGGAGGGATGAACACCGGGGAGCTGTTTTTT,CASSLLGGMNTGELFF
once,TRBV5-1,TRBD1,TRBJ2-7,TGCGCCAGCAGCGATATAACCGGGACAGACGAGCAGTACTTC,CASSDITGTDEQYF
-,TRBV7-4,-,TRBJ1-3,TGTGCCAGCAGCCCGGGACTTTCGGCCTCTGGAAACACCATATATTTT,CASSPGLSASGNTIYF
-,TRBV20-1,TRBD1,TRBJ2-5,TGCAGTGCTACCAAGGGGGCGCGTTGGGAGACCCAGTACTTC,CSATKGARWETQYF
-,TRBV11-2,-,TRBJ2-7,TGTGCCAGCAGCTTAGATTTGGCGGGCTACTACGAGCAGTACTTC,CASSLDLAGYYEQYF
-,TRBV6-5,TRBD2,TRBJ2-5,TGTGCCAGCAGTTCCCTCGGGGGGGGGGAAGAGACCCAGTACTTC,CASSSLGGGEETQYF
many,TRBV7-8,-,TRBJ2-2,TGTGCCAGCAGCCCTCCGTCGGGAGCGACCGGGGAGCTGTTTTTT,CASSPPSGATGELFF
few,TRBV5-6,TRBD2,TRBJ2-7,TGTGCCAGCAGCTTGAGTAGCGGGGGATCCTACGAGCAGTACTTC,CASSLSSGGSYEQYF
-,TRBV6-2/TRBV6-3,-,TRBJ1-1,TGTGCCAGCAGTTATATTGGAAGGACTGAAGCTTTCTTT,CASSYIGRTEAFF
-,TRBV27,-,TRBJ1-2,TGTGCCAGCAGCGGGTTGAACCGGTTGAACTATGGCTACACCTTC,CASSGLNRLNYGYTF
-,TRBV5-3,-,TRBJ1-2,TGTGCCAGCAGCTTAGACAGGCATGGCTACACCTTC,CASSLDRHGYTF
many,TRBV7-6,-,TRBJ2-2,TGTGCCAGCAGCTTAGGTCAGGGCGACACCGGGGAGCTGTTTTTT,CASSLGQGDTGELFF
once,TRBV11-2,-,TRBJ2-4,TGTGCCAGCTCGACGCTAGCCAAAAACATTCAGTACTTC,CASSTLAKNIQYF
few,TRBV15,-,TRBJ1-5,TGTGCCACCAGCAGAGTATTAGGGGGAGATCAGCCCCAGCATTTT,CATSRVLGGDQPQHF
-,TRBV11-2,TRBD2,TRBJ2-3,TGTGCCAGCAGCTTTTACGGGGGGGAGGGCACAGATACGCAGTATTTT,CASSFYGGEGTDTQYF
few,TRBV6-6,-,TRBJ2-5,TGTGCCAGCACTCCCACAGGGTCCCAAGAGACCCAGTACTTC,CASTPTGSQETQYF
few,TRBV12-3/TRBV12-4,TRBD2,TRBJ2-7,TGTGCCAGCAGTTCGGGGGGAACCCCCTACGAGCAGTACTTC,CASSSGGTPYEQYF
few,TRBV7-2,-,TRBJ2-3,TGTGCCAGCAGCTCCCGTATCCGCACAGATACGCAGTATTTT,CASSSRIRTDTQYF
few,TRBV7-2,-,TRBJ2-2,TGTGCCAGCAGCCTGGCAGCAGGTGTTGCCGGGGAGCTGTTTTTT,CASSLAAGVAGELFF
once,TRBV5-4,TRBD1,TRBJ1-3,TGTGCCAGCAGCCCTGACAGGGTCTCTGGAAACACCATATATTTT,CASSPDRVSGNTIYF
many,TRBV6-1,TRBD2,TRBJ2-1,TGTGCCAGCAGTGAACGACTAGCGGAGGGTGAGCAGTTCTTC,CASSERLAEGEQFF
-,TRBV6-1,TRBD1,TRBJ2-7,TGTGCCAGCAGTGACAGGGGGCGGGACGAGCAGTACTTC,CASSDRGRDEQYF
-,TRBV19,TRBD1,TRBJ2-1,TGTGCCAGTAAGGGGACAGGGTTCGATGAGCAGTTCTTC,CASKGTGFDEQFF
few,TRBV7-2,-,TRBJ1-6,TGTGCCAGCAGCTTATTTCTCAGGAGTGCGTCGAATTCACCCCTCCACTTT,CASSLFLRSASNSPLHF